The clone carrying this T cell receptor beta chain was detected once. Its target is not known. This sample is part of a study of OX40 agonist ivuxolimab in advanced cancers. Study as a whole: Dose-escalation patients were diagnosed with hepatocellular carcinoma, melanoma, renal cell cancer or head and neck cancer. Three patients, one with hepatocellular carcinoma and two with cutaneous melanoma, responded partially.

Clones were sequenced by immunoSEQ multiplex PCR, and TCRdb holds only the in-frame ones, with some missing. This sample carries tens of thousands of clones, approximately 90% of them seen once, and the ten largest clones take around 1.1%. Findings of the study overall: It was also the case that some nonresponders had low normalized T-cell clonal expansion. Expanded clones were, on average, more numerous in CD8+ T cells than in CD4+.

Germline-derived CDR1 and CDR2 are KGHSH and LQKENI. The CDR3 spans 13 residues. V dropped 6 bases and J dropped 1 base, with 9 bases sitting between them. The chain is built from TRBV18 and TRBJ1-2; D is unresolved. This TCR derives from an adult with an advanced solid tumor such as melanoma, head and neck, liver or kidney cancer. Sequences were derived from CD4+ or CD8+ T cells sorted from blood, sampled in a trial of the OX40 agonist ivuxolimab. The CDR3 nucleotides are TGTGCCAGCTCCGCAACGGGTAACTATGGCTACACCTTC. It is translated as CASSATGNYGYTF.